Described below is a single TCR beta chain sequence and its context. This sample was taken from a study of cytomegalovirus exposure and HLA in healthy donors. Germline V gene lookup returns CDR1 SGHNT and CDR2 YYREEE (reference sequence). The CDR3 runs to 15 residues. The V gene lost 4 bases and the J gene lost 4 bases, with 15 bases spanning the gap. The validation cohort, a group of 100 to 150 subjects, included the donors and was separate from the roughly 670-subject first cohort. Data came from immunoSEQ multiplex PCR; TCRdb stores just in-frame clones and leaves some out. Of about 71,000 clones listed, approximately 94% are singletons.

The specimen sequenced was PBMCs. The receptor's source is a woman between 18 and 29 years old in good health and CMV-seronegative. This rearrangement joins TRBV5-4 to TRBJ2-1, with D perhaps matching TRBD2 (8 bases). CDR3 sequence: CASSHGRGQYNEQFF. For the CDR3, the DNA is TGTGCCAGCAGCCACGGGAGGGGGCAATACAATGAGCAGTTCTTC.